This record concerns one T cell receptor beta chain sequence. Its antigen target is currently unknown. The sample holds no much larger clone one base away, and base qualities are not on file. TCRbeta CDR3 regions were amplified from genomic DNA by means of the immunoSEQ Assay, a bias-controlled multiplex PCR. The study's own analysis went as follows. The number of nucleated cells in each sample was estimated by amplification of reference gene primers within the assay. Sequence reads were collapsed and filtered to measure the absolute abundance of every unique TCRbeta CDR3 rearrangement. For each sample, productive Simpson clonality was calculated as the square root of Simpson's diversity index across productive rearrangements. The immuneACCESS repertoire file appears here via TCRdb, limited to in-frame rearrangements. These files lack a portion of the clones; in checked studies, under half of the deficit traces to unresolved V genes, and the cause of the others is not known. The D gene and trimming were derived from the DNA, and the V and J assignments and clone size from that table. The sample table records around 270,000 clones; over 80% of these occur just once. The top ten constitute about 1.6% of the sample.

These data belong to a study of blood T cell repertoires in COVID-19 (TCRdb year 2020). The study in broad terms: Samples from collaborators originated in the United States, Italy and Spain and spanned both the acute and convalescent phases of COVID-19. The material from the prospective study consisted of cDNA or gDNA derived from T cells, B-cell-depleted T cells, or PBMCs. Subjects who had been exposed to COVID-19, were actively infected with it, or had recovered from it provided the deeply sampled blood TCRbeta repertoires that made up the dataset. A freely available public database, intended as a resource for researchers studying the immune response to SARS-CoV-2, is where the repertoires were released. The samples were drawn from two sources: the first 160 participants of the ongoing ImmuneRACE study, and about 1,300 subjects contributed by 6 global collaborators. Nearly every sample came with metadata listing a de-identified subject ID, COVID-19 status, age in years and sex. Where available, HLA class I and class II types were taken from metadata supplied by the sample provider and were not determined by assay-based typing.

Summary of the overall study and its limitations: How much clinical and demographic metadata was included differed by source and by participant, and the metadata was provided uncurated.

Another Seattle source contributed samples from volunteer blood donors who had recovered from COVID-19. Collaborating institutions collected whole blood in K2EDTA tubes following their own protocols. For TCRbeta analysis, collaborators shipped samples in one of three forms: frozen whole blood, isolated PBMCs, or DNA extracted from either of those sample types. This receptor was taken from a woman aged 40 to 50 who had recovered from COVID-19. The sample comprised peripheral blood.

The CDR3 corresponds to CASSRVAGGSNEQFF. The DNA is TGCGCCAGCAGCAGAGTAGCGGGGGGGTCCAATGAGCAGTTCTTC. The rearrangement joined TRBV5-1 to TRBJ2-1; 11 nucleotides in the junction match TRBD2. Its CDR3 holds 15 amino acids, cysteine through phenylalanine. Left in the record is the CDR3 DNA by itself, 45 bases read in frame from the first base. Clipping removes 4 bases from V and 6 bases from J, with 6 as the unmatched junction base count. CDR1 SGHRS and CDR2 YFSETQ are derived from the germline V gene. With the portions outside the CDR3 filled from the reference TRBV5-1 and TRBJ2-1 genes, the complete variable region becomes KAGVTQTPRYLIKTRGQQVTLSCSPISGHRSVSWYQQTPGQGLQFLFEYFSETQRNKGNFPGRFSGRQFSNSRSEMNVSTLELGDSALYLCASSRVAGGSNEQFFGPGTRLTVL.